A single count supports the clone carrying this T cell receptor (beta chain). The data derive from a study of blood T cell repertoires in COVID-19. Study in general: Donors in the United States, Italy and Spain gave samples during acute or convalescent COVID-19. T cells, B-cell-depleted T cells, or PBMCs provided the cDNA or gDNA that served as material.

Germline V gene lookup returns CDR1 MGHDK and CDR2 SYGVNS. The CDR3 consists of 16 residues. V shed 2 bases and J shed 1 base, with 14 bases lying between them. Allocation to cohorts depended on clinical history reported by the participants. Recovered status applied to Cohort 3 donors who had two consecutive negative PCRs. It also applied to those with clearance or with symptom resolution. Assay used: immunoSEQ multiplex PCR; TCRdb lists only in-frame clones, some missing. Here the sample spans around 260,000 clones, roughly 88% being singletons. The TCR originated in a young woman who had recovered from COVID-19. The chain couples TRBV25-1 to TRBJ2-5, with D perhaps TRBD1 (5 bases). The sequencing sample was made of PBMCs or T cells enriched from blood (not recorded which). CDR3 bases: TGTGCCAGCAGTGAAGGGTATCTAGGGGCCCAAGAGACCCAGTACTTC. It specifies CASSEGYLGAQETQYF. Full variable domain (missing parts from reference TRBV25-1 and TRBJ2-5): EADIYQTPRYLVIGTGKKITLECSQTMGHDKMYWYQQDPGMELHLIHYSYGVNSTEKGDLSSESTVSRIRTEHFPLTLESARPSHTSQYLCASSEGYLGAQETQYFGPGTRLLVL.